Each of the 23 T cell receptor beta chains below was sequenced from the same sample in a study of T cells after yellow fever vaccination (dated by TCRdb to between 2018 and 2021). Library construction relied on 5' RACE. The reads were generated on an Illumina HiSeq 2500. TCRdb's own reprocessing of the public reads used fastp at Q25 and MiXCR and kept productive beta chains. Each CDR3 protein appears once, grouped with its most common genes and DNA. Here the sample has over 300,000 distinct CDR3 sequences; roughly 7% occur a single time. The ten largest account for 15% to 20% of the sample. In light of the paper, this sample's treatment or condition label describes: live attenuated yellow fever vaccine strain. The sequencing used PBMCs, collected around 45 days after the first yellow fever vaccination. Every receptor here comes from a man between 18 and 35 years old who received the YFV17D yellow fever vaccine.

This clonotype was found a few times. The chain has TRBV5-6 and TRBJ2-7; D is undetermined. Germline V gives CDR1 SGHDT, CDR2 YYEEEE. This CDR3 is 14 amino acids long. V was shortened by 2 bases and J by 1 base, with 10 bases between the two germline ends. The chain's CDR3 is CASSFGAFSYEQYV. The CDR3 coding sequence is TGTGCCAGCAGCTTTGGTGCGTTTTCCTACGAGCAGTACGTC.

This clonotype was counted a single time. V is TRBV12-3 or TRBV12-4 and J is TRBJ1-3; 7 nucleotides agree with TRBD1. This CDR3 is 18 amino acids long. The CDR3 nucleotides read TGTACCCTCTGTCCTCGCGCAGGGGGTAAAGCTTCTGGAAACACCATATATTTT. Translated, it gives CTLCPRAGGKASGNTIYF.

Comments on this clonotype: One junction end does not reproduce the germline sequence, and a read error may be involved. The J gene is TRBJ2-3, the V gene TRBV20-1, with TRBD1 matching over 8 bases. This CDR3 contains 16 residues. In germline, CDR1 is DFQATT, CDR2 SNEGSKA (reference sequence). CDR3 DNA sequence: TGCTGTGCTAGGGACCCAAGACAGGGGAGGACAGATACGCAGTATTTT. As protein: CCARDPRQGRTDTQYF.

Turning to this clonotype: This may be a read error, as it is one base from a much larger clone. The rearrangement links TRBV20-1 to TRBJ2-5; 9 nucleotides agree with TRBD2. Losses at the gene ends were 6 bases for V and 4 bases for J; bases not matched to a gene: 9. CDR1 is DFQATT, CDR2 SNEGSKA, per germline (reference sequence). The length of the CDR3 is 14 residues. CDR3 DNA: TGCAGTGCAGAGACTAGCGGTGGATTAGAGACCCAGTACTTC. This translates into CSAETSGGLETQYF.

The chain carries TRBV5-5 and TRBJ2-1; D possibly matches TRBD1 or TRBD2 (5 bases each). V lost 4 bases, J lost 12 bases, and 14 bases lay in between. CDR3 length equals 12 residues. Germline lookup yields CDR1 SGHKS and CDR2 YYEKEE (reference sequence). The CDR3 sequence: CASSEGTGPQFF. The CDR3 coding sequence is TGTGCCAGCAGCGAAGGTACGGGGCCGCAGTTCTTC.

This clonotype was counted between two and nine times. This chain uses TRBV5-1 with TRBJ1-1; 8 positions agree with TRBD1. Germline CDR1 reads SGHRS; CDR2 reads YFSETQ. This CDR3 region has 15 residues. Germline trimming cut 5 bases from V and 1 base from J; bases unmatched to any gene: 7. The CDR3 bases are TGCGCCAGCAGACTTAGGACAGGGCCGAACACTGAAGCTTTCTTT. Translating it yields CASRLRTGPNTEAFF.

Concerning this clonotype: An end of the junction does not agree with germline; a read error may underlie this. The V and J genes are TRBV24-1 and TRBJ1-5; maybe TRBD1 (6 bases). CDR3 length equals 14 residues. Per the germline V gene, CDR1 is KGHDR and CDR2 is SFDVKD. CDR3 nucleotide sequence: TGTGCCACCGGCGAGGCTGGGGGCAACCAGCCCCAGCATTTT. It codes for CATGEAGGNQPQHF.

A few counts support this clonotype. CDR3 protein: CASSPDPHSGNTIYF. CDR3 bases: TGTGCCAGCAGCCCCGACCCTCACTCTGGAAACACCATATATTTT. The chain recombines TRBV5-5 with TRBJ1-3; D ambiguous. This CDR3 is built from 15 residues. Trimming took off 4 bases at V and 0 bases at J, with 11 bases between the two ends. The V gene's germline CDR1 is SGHKS and CDR2 YYEKEE (reference sequence).

This clonotype was counted a few times. The rearrangement links TRBV12-3 or TRBV12-4 to TRBJ2-4, with 7 bases matching TRBD1. The V and J ends lost 5 bases and 1 base, in that order; junction bases with no gene match: 5. The CDR3 is 15 residues long. The CDR3 reads CASSPLTGAKNIQYF. Here the CDR3 DNA reads TGTGCCAGCAGTCCCCTGACAGGGGCCAAAAACATTCAGTACTTC.

The chain combines TRBV4-2 with TRBJ2-6, with TRBD1 as a possible D gene (6 bases). This CDR3 is built from 18 residues. Germline loops: CDR1 LGHNA, CDR2 YNFKEQ. V shed 0 bases and J shed 0 bases, with 12 bases lying between them. CDR3 in amino acids: CASSQEGDTASGANVLTF. The CDR3 nucleotides read TGTGCCAGCAGCCAAGAGGGGGACACGGCCTCTGGGGCCAACGTCCTGACTTTC.

This chain connects TRBV6-6 to TRBJ2-1; 8 bases agree with TRBD2. J was trimmed by 7 bases and V by 6 bases; bases with no gene match: 5. Germline V gene data show CDR1 as MNHNY and CDR2 as SVGAGI (reference sequence). The CDR3 extends over 13 amino acids. CDR3 bases: TGTGCCAGCAGCCCGGGGGGGCAAAATGAGCAGTTCTTC. Translation: CASSPGGQNEQFF.

This clonotype occurred many times. The chain joins TRBV7-2 to TRBJ2-3; TRBD1 agrees at 10 bases. Germline V gene sequence: CDR1 SGHTA, CDR2 FQGNSA. This CDR3 is 15 amino acids long. After removal of 5 bases from V and 4 bases from J, the junction contained 6 bases not matched to a gene. As DNA, the CDR3 is TGTGCCAGCAGCCCAACCGGGACAGGGGCAGATACGCAGTATTTT. It is translated as CASSPTGTGADTQYF.

This clonotype was picked up a small number of times. The genes are TRBV4-2 and TRBJ2-7; a possible D gene is TRBD2 (5 bases). CDR1 and CDR2 from the germline V gene are LGHNA and YNFKEQ. The V gene lost 1 base and the J gene lost 2 bases, with 15 bases spanning the gap. This CDR3 has 16 amino acids. Written as DNA, the CDR3 is TGTGCCAGCAGCCAAGGATCGCTCCTAGCTACCTACGAGCAGTACTTC. Amino acid sequence: CASSQGSLLATYEQYF.

This clonotype appeared a few times. The chain recombines TRBV5-1 with TRBJ1-3; no firm D call. Germline V gene sequence: CDR1 SGHRS, CDR2 YFSETQ. Trimming stripped 3 bases from V and 2 bases from J, with 12 bases between. The length of the CDR3 is 15 residues. DNA of the CDR3: TGCGCCAGCAGCTGGGCTGGAGGCCCTGGAAACACCATATATTTT. Translated: CASSWAGGPGNTIYF.

This sequence joins TRBV5-1 and TRBJ1-1, with D possibly being TRBD1 (6 bases). The CDR3 runs 14 residues. The V end lost 0 bases, the J end lost 1 base, and 7 bases lay between the germline ends. Germline CDR1 reads SGHRS; CDR2 reads YFSETQ. CDR3 loop: CASSLEGGNTEAFF. The DNA of the CDR3 is TGCGCCAGCAGCTTGGAGGGGGGGAACACTGAAGCTTTCTTT.

This chain links TRBV5-1 with TRBJ1-2, with 7 bases aligning to TRBD1. The CDR3 length is 13 residues. Germline V gene data show CDR1 as SGHRS and CDR2 as YFSETQ. The J segment lost 8 bases and the V segment lost 2 bases, leaving 6 bases of the junction unmatched. The CDR3 DNA reads as TGCGCCAGCAGCTTAGCAGGGGGGAAGGGCTACACCTTC. Amino acid sequence: CASSLAGGKGYTF.

The rearrangement joins TRBV20-1 to TRBJ1-1; a weak D match, TRBD1 (5 bases). Trimming took 3 bases from V and 3 from J, leaving 8 bases between them. Germline-derived CDR1 and CDR2 are DFQATT and SNEGSKA (reference sequence). The CDR3 sequence is 12 residues long. The CDR3 DNA reads TGCAGTGCTAGTCAGGGAGACACTGAAGCTTTCTTT. It encodes CSASQGDTEAFF.

The rearrangement uses TRBV3-1 and TRBJ2-5; weak D call: TRBD1 (6 bases). Trimming cost V 0 bases and J 7 bases, with 9 bases left between them. This CDR3 region has 13 residues. CDR1 and CDR2 (germline): LGHDT, YNNKEL (reference sequence). CDR3 sequence reads: CASSQDLGGTQYF. The CDR3 DNA is TGTGCCAGCAGCCAAGATCTAGGGGGGACCCAGTACTTC.

This chain uses TRBV4-1 with TRBJ1-6; D gene unclear. The V and J ends lost 0 bases and 17 bases respectively, with 11 bases between them. Germline loops: CDR1 MGHRA, CDR2 YSYEKL. The length of the CDR3 is 12 residues. The DNA for the CDR3 is TGCGCCAGCAGCCAAGATAGTCAGACCATCCACTTT. Translating gives CASSQDSQTIHF.

The genes are TRBV6-5 and TRBJ2-2; no firm D call. Germline V CDR1 and CDR2: MNHEY, SVGAGI. Deletions cut 2 bases from V and 2 bases from J, with 6 bases between. CDR3 size: 14 residues. CDR3 DNA sequence: TGTGCCAGCAGTTACGGGCGAAACACCGGGGAGCTGTTTTTT. Residues: CASSYGRNTGELFF.

There are many counts of this clonotype. The junction differs from germline at one of its ends, possibly a read error. The rearrangement links TRBV13 to TRBJ1-3; no firm D call. The CDR3 has 15 residues. The germline gives CDR1 PRHDT, CDR2 FYEKMQ (reference sequence). CDR3 sequence (DNA): TGTGCCAGCAGTTTAGGCGGACCGGCTGGAAACACCATATATTTT. This encodes CASSLGGPAGNTIYF.

This clonotype has just a few counts. This chain uses TRBV7-2 with TRBJ1-1; perhaps TRBD1 as D (5 bases). CDR3 length equals 16 residues. Germline-derived CDR1 and CDR2 are SGHTA and FQGNSA. Trimming shortened V by 4 bases and J by 0 bases, and 15 bases separated the two germline ends. The CDR3 sequence is CASSWTRGGVNTEAFF. CDR3 coding DNA: TGTGCCAGCAGCTGGACTAGGGGCGGGGTGAACACTGAAGCTTTCTTT. The whole variable domain, remainder taken from reference TRBV7-2 and TRBJ1-1, is GAGVSQSPSNKVTEKGKDVELRCDPISGHTALYWYRQSLGQGLEFLIYFQGNSAPDKSGLPSDRFSAERTGGSVSTLTIQRTQQEDSAVYLCASSWTRGGVNTEAFFGQGTRLTVV.

This clonotype was observed at least ten times. The J gene is TRBJ2-3, the V gene TRBV9, with D unresolved. Trimming left V 8 bases short and J 6 bases short, with 16 bases between. The CDR3 is made up of 13 amino acids. CDR1 is SGDLS, CDR2 YYNGEE, per germline. The CDR3 DNA reads TGTGCCAGTAGTCCGGACCGAGCGGATACGCAGTATTTT. This gives the protein CASSPDRADTQYF.